Listed below are T cell receptor beta chains from one sample, sequenced in a study of T cell repertoires in cytomegalovirus infection. TCRdb used MiXCR to reprocess the reads, holding one entry per CDR3 protein. The sample has 90,000 to 110,000 distinct CDR3 sequences, about 28% seen once. Their target antigens are unknown. The sample here was CD8+ T cells from cultured PBMCs, taken from culture after CMV antigen stimulation. These receptors were collected from a human donor in good health (CMV status not recorded). Some clones in this sample may be carry-over from other donors' samples. Both conserved end residues are part of each CDR3. A D gene is named only where the DNA matches it firmly. Size values are once, few and many counts, or a class for expanded clones, and some rows have none.

CDR3aa	CDR3nt	d_gene	v_gene	j_gene	abundance
CASSSTGFTGELFF	TGTGCCAGCAGTTCGACAGGGTTCACCGGGGAGCTGTTTTTT	TRBD1	TRBV12-3/TRBV12-4	TRBJ2-2	-
CAISMRNQPQHF	TGTGCCATCAGTATGCGAAATCAGCCCCAGCATTTT	-	TRBV10-3	TRBJ1-5	few
CASTKGGGPLNEQFF	TGTGCCAGCACCAAGGGGGGCGGTCCCCTCAATGAGCAGTTCTTC	-	TRBV27	TRBJ2-1	-
CASSLWAASSGANVLTF	TGTGCCAGCAGTTTATGGGCGGCAAGCTCTGGGGCCAACGTCCTGACTTTC	-	TRBV27	TRBJ2-6	once
CASSHPRTGELYNEQFF	TGTGCCAGCAGCCATCCGAGGACAGGAGAACTCTACAATGAGCAGTTCTTC	TRBD1	TRBV27	TRBJ2-1	few
CASRATSGGLNEQFF	TGTGCCAGCAGAGCGACTAGCGGGGGGTTGAATGAGCAGTTCTTC	TRBD2	TRBV2	TRBJ2-1	-
CASSYGYPGELFF	TGTGCCAGCAGTTACGGATACCCCGGGGAGCTGTTTTTT	-	TRBV6-5	TRBJ2-2	once
CASSQALVSGGDSYEQYF	TGCGCCAGCAGCCAAGCACTTGTCAGCGGGGGGGATTCCTACGAGCAGTACTTC	TRBD2	TRBV4-1	TRBJ2-7	few
CASSFTGGGRMNTEAFF	TGTGCCAGCAGTTTCACGGGCGGGGGCAGAATGAACACTGAAGCTTTCTTT	-	TRBV6-1	TRBJ1-1	-
CASSEYRVQEKLFF	TGTGCCAGCAGTGAGTACAGGGTCCAGGAAAAACTGTTTTTT	-	TRBV2	TRBJ1-4	-
CASRGTGGVEQYF	TGTGCCAGCAGGGGGACAGGGGGCGTCGAGCAGTACTTC	TRBD1	TRBV28	TRBJ2-7	-
CASSDGLQNEKLFF	TGCGCCAGCAGCGACGGCCTCCAGAATGAAAAACTGTTTTTT	-	TRBV5-1	TRBJ1-4	-
CASSPLAGGPGDEQFF	TGTGCCAGCAGCCCTTTAGCGGGGGGTCCGGGGGATGAGCAGTTCTTC	TRBD2	TRBV7-2	TRBJ2-1	-
CATVQLDRMNTEAFF	TGTGCCACCGTGCAGCTGGACCGAATGAACACTGAAGCTTTCTTT	-	TRBV2	TRBJ1-1	few
CSARGRMNTEAFF	TGCAGTGCTAGGGGGAGAATGAACACTGAAGCTTTCTTT	-	TRBV20-1	TRBJ1-1	few
CASNGPRSEQYF	TGTGCCAGCAATGGGCCAAGGAGCGAGCAGTACTTC	-	TRBV27	TRBJ2-7	few
CASSFNRTVNTEAFF	TGCGCCAGCAGCTTTAACAGGACCGTGAACACTGAAGCTTTCTTT	-	TRBV5-1	TRBJ1-1	-
CASSLVAGALTDTQYF	TGTGCCAGCAGTTTAGTAGCGGGGGCTCTCACAGATACGCAGTATTTT	TRBD2	TRBV28	TRBJ2-3	few
CATSTLDGTDDNTGELFF	TGTGCCACCAGCACCTTGGATGGGACAGATGATAACACCGGGGAGCTGTTTTTT	TRBD1	TRBV15	TRBJ2-2	-
CASSSRAGGTEAFF	TGTGCCAGCAGCTCGAGGGCCGGGGGCACTGAAGCTTTCTTT	-	TRBV7-9	TRBJ1-1	-
CASTPYSGGTTDTQYF	TGTGCCAGTACGCCATATAGCGGGGGAACCACAGATACGCAGTATTTT	TRBD2	TRBV19	TRBJ2-3	-